A selection of T cell receptor beta chains follows, all from one sample in a study of blood T cells in healthy people across ages. From the 5' RACE reads, TCRdb called clonotypes with MiXCR, one entry per CDR3 protein. The sample lists 920,000 or so distinct CDR3 sequences; 45% were seen once. Input material: blood. The origin of the receptors is a woman aged 55-69 years in good health. Each CDR3 is given with its conserved first and last residue. Clone size is stated in some rows and not others, as once, few, many or a class when expanded.

V	size	CDR3
TRBV29-1	-	CSVWDRVNGGYTF
TRBV9	-	CASSVGNSGSYEQFF
TRBV5-1	-	CASSSGAGLDEQFF
TRBV28	-	CASSFYVNTGELFF
TRBV20-1	-	CSARDSFASSEYEQYF
TRBV20-1	few	CSAPRDVDSTDTQYF
TRBV30	-	CAWSAGLAGYEQYF
TRBV27	-	CASSFDEMGAKNIQYF
TRBV12-3/TRBV12-4	few	CASSHGTAVVDEQYF
TRBV27	once	CASRPLRTSGGTDTQYF
TRBV20-1	few	CSALYRGETSGFYNEQFF
TRBV12-3/TRBV12-4	-	CASRGTANTGELFF
TRBV5-1	-	CASSPGRGFEAFF
TRBV11-2	few	CASSLSTSGGKSYEQYF
TRBV20-1	-	CSAITSGSLETQYF
TRBV28	many	CASSWTEYNEQFF